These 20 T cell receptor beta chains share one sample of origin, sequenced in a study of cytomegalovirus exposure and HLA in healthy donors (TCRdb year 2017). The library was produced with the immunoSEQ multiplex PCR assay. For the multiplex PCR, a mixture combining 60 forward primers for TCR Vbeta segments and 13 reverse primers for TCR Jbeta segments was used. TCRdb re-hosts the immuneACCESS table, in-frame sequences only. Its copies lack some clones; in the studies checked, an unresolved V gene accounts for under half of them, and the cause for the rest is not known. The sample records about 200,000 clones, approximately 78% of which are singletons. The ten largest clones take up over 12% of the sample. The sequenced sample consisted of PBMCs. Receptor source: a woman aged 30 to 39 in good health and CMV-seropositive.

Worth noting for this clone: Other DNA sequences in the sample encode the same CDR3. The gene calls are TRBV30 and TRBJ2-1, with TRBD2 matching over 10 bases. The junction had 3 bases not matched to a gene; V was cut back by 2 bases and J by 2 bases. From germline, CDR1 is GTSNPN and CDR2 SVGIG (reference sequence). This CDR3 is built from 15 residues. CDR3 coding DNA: TGTGCCTGGAGTCCAGCGGGAGGGCCCTACAATGAGCAGTTCTTC. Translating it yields CAWSPAGGPYNEQFF.

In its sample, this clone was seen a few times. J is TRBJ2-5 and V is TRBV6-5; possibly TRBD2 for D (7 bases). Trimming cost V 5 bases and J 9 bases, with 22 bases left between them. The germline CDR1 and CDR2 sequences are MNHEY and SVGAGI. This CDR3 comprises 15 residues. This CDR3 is CASSRGGRARSSQYF. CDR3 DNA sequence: TGTGCCAGCAGTCGCGGGGGCCGGGCAAGATCGTCCCAGTACTTC.

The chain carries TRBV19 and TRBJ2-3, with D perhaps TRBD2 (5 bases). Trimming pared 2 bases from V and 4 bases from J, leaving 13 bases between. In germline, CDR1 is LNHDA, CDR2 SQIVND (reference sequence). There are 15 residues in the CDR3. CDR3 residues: CASSISLESADTQYF. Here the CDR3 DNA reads TGTGCCAGTAGTATATCACTAGAGTCCGCAGATACGCAGTATTTT.

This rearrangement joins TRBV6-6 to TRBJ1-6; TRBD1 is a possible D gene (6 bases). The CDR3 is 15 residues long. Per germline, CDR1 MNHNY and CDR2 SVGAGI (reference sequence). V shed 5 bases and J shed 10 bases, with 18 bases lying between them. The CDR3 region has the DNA TGTGCCAGCAGTCGGACAGTCCCGGAGTTATCACCCCTCCACTTT. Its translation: CASSRTVPELSPLHF.

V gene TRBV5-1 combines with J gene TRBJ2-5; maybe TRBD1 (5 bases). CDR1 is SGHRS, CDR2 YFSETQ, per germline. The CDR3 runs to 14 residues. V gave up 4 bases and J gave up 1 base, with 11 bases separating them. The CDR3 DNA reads TGCGCCAGCAGCCTGACAGCTATCCAAGAGACCCAGTACTTC. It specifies CASSLTAIQETQYF.

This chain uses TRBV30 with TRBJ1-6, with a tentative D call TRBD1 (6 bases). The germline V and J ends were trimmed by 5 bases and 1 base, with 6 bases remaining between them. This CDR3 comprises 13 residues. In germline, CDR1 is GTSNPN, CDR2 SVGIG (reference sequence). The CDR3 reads CAWGTSYNSPLHF. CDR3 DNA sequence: TGTGCCTGGGGGACATCCTATAATTCACCCCTCCACTTT. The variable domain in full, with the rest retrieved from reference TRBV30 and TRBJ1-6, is SQTIHQWPATLVQPVGSPLSLECTVEGTSNPNLYWYRQAAGRGLQLLFYSVGIGQISSEVPQNLSASRPQDRQFILSSKKLLLSDSGFYLCAWGTSYNSPLHFGNGTRLTVT.

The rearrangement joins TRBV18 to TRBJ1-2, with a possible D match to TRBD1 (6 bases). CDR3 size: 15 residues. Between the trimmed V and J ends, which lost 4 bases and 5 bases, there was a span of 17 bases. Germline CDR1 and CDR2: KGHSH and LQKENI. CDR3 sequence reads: CASSLDRRQGYGYTF. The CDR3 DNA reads TGTGCCAGCTCACTAGACAGGCGCCAAGGGTATGGCTACACCTTC.

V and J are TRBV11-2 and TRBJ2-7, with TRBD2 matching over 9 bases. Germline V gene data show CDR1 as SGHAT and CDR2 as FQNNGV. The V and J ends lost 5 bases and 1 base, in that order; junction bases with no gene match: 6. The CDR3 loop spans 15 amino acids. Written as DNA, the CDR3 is TGTGCCAGCAGCGCAGCGGGGGGTGGGTCCTACGAGCAGTACTTC. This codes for CASSAAGGGSYEQYF.

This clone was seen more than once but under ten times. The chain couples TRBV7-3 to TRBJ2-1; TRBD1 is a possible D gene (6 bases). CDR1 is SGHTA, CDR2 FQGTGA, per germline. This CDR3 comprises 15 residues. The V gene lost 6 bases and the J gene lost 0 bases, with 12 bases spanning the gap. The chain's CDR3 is CASSGGGSSYNEQFF. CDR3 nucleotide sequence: TGTGCCAGCAGTGGGGGCGGGTCCTCCTACAATGAGCAGTTCTTC.

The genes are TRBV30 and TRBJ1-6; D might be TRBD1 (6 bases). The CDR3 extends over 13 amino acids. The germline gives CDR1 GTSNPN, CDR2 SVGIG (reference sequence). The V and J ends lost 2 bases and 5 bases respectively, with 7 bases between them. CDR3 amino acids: CAWSSGDNSPLHF. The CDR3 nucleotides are TGTGCCTGGAGTTCAGGGGATAATTCACCCCTCCACTTT.

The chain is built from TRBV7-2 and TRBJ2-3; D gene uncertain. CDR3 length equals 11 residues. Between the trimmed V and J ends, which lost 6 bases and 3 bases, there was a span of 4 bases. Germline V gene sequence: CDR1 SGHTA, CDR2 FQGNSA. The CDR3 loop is CASSYTDTQYF. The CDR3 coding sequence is TGTGCCAGCAGTTATACAGATACGCAGTATTTT.

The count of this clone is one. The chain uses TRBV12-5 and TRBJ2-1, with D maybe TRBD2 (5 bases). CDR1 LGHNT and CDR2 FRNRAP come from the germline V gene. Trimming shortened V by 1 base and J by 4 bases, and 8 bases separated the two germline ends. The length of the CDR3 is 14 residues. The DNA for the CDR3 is TGTGCTAGTGGTTTGGCACTAGGGTACAATGAGCAGTTCTTC. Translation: CASGLALGYNEQFF.

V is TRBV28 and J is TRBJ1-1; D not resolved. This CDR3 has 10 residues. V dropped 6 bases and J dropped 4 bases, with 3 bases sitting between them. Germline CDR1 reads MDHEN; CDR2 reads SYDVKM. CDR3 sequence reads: CASSSTEAFF. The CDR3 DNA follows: TGTGCCAGCAGCTCCACTGAAGCTTTCTTT.

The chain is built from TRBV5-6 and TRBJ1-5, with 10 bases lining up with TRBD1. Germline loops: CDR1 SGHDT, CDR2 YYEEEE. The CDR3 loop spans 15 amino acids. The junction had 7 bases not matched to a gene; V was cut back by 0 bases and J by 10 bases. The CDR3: CASSLGTGGIRPQHF. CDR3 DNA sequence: TGTGCCAGCAGCTTGGGGACAGGGGGTATTCGACCCCAGCATTTT.

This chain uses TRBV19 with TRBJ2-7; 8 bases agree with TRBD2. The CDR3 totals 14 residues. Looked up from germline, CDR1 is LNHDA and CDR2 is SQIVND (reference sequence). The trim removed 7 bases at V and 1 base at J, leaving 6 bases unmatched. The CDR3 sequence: CASKEGLESYEQYF. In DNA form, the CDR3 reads TGTGCCAGTAAGGAGGGACTAGAGTCCTACGAGCAGTACTTC.

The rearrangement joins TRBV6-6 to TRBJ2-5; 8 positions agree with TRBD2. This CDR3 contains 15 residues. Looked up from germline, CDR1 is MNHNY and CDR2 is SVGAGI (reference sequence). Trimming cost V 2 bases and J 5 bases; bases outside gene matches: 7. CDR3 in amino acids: CASSYPAGVRETQYF. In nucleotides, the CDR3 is TGTGCCAGCAGTTACCCAGCGGGGGTCCGGGAGACCCAGTACTTC.

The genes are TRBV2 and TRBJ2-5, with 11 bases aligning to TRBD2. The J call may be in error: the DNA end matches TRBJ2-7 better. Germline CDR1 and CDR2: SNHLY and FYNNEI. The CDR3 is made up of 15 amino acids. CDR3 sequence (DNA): TGTGCCAGCAGTAAACTAGCGGGAGTCGCCTACGAGCAGTACTTC. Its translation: CASSKLAGVAYEQYF.

The CDR3 protein is CATSRGISGTYEQYF. CDR3 nucleotides: TGTGCCACCAGCAGAGGCATTAGCGGGACCTACGAGCAGTACTTC. This chain uses TRBV15 with TRBJ2-7, with 8 bases lining up with TRBD2. From germline, CDR1 is LNHNV and CDR2 YYDKDF (reference sequence). J lost 2 bases, V lost 1 base, and 4 bases had no gene match. CDR3 length: 15 amino acids.

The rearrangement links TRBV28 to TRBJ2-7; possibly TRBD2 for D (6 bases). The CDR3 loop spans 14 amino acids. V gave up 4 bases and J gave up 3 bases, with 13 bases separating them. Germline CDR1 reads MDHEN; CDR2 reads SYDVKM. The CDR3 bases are TGTGCCAGCAGTTCTAGGGACTCCAACTACGAGCAGTACTTC. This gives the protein CASSSRDSNYEQYF.

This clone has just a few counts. The CDR3 DNA sequence: TGTGCCAGCAGCTTAGCGGGGGGCGGGGGCCATGGCTACACCTTC. It is translated as CASSLAGGGGHGYTF. The chain employs TRBV7-2 and TRBJ1-2; D perhaps matches TRBD1 (6 bases). CDR3 length: 15 amino acids. Germline assignment: CDR1 SGHTA and CDR2 FQGNSA. V gave up 0 bases and J gave up 6 bases, with 14 bases separating them.